This TCR beta chain appears in the sequencing data of a study of cytomegalovirus exposure and HLA in healthy donors. Study as a whole: Assignment to the Caucasian-associated ancestry cluster applied to around 80% of the roughly 420 genotyped donors. Study findings and constraints: Near-uniform donor sequencing depth was presumed by presence/absence analyses. TCR sequences were mostly rare, though some public TCRs occurred in many donors. Later analysis demonstrated an association between a missense DCLRE1C variant and TCR beta V- and J-gene trimming.

The PCR made use of 60 Vbeta and 13 Jbeta primers. Generated by immunoSEQ multiplex PCR, the TCRdb table keeps only in-frame clones and is missing some. The data contain about 150,000 clones, roughly 80% of them seen just once; the ten biggest clones take up 5% to 7.5%. The length of the CDR3 is 15 residues. Germline CDR1 LGHNA, CDR2 YSLEER. V lost 2 bases to trimming and J lost 8 bases, with 13 bases between them. About this clone: Its antigen is currently unknown.

V usage is TRBV4-3 and J usage is TRBJ1-6; D is possibly TRBD1 (6 bases). This sequence originates from a woman in her forties or fifties in good health and CMV-seropositive. Specimen: PBMCs. DNA for the CDR3: TGCGCCAGCAGCCAAAACAGGGCTAAAGATTCACCCCTCCACTTT. Protein sequence: CASSQNRAKDSPLHF.